This T cell receptor (beta chain) is drawn from a study of T cell responses to AZD1222 COVID-19 vaccine. The CDR3 length is 15 residues. V lost 6 bases to trimming and J lost 8 bases, with 23 bases between them. The germline CDR1 and CDR2 sequences are SEHNR and FQNEAQ (reference sequence). Sequencing was performed with immunoSEQ multiplex PCR; in TCRdb, only in-frame clones are kept and a portion is missing. Here the sample spans 200,000 or so clones, about 94% being singletons. The V call is TRBV7-9, the J call TRBJ2-7; D is tentatively TRBD1 or TRBD2 (5 bases each). The TCR sequence derives from an adult who received the AZD1222 COVID-19 vaccine. The source was peripheral blood, collected 28 days after the second AZD1222 dose. DNA of the CDR3: TGTGCCAGCAGTCCTCGGGGCGAGGCCCCGGGGAAGCAGTACTTC. Translation gives CASSPRGEAPGKQYF.